The T cell receptor beta chain under discussion was sequenced for a study of T cell clonality in common variable immunodeficiency. Findings and limits, study-wide: TCRbeta clonality was increased in CVID versus healthy controls. T cell subpopulation sequencing would be needed to explain CVID clonality. Shared TCRbeta clones were fewer between CVID subjects than controls.

This clone has ten or more counts. Its specificity is unknown. Control and CVID samples contributed equal amounts of genomic DNA. Only in-frame clones appear in the TCRdb table, and some are missing; sequencing was by immunoSEQ multiplex PCR. Recorded here are about 74,000 clones, with no singletons, and the ten leading clones hold 0.8%. This receptor was identified in a person between 18 and 75 years old in good health. Sequencing used peripheral blood mononuclear cells.

The CDR3 protein is CSARNVHQVNEKLFF. CDR3 DNA, as far as it was read: TGCAGTGCTAGAAACGTACATCAGGTAAATGAAAAA. The chain employs TRBV20-1 and TRBJ1-4, with D unclear. Coverage ceases 3 residues before the CDR3 finishes, and the germline J gene fills in the end. Trimming took off 2 bases at V and 5 bases at J, with 15 bases between the two ends. This CDR3 comprises 15 residues. Germline V gene lookup returns CDR1 DFQATT and CDR2 SNEGSKA (reference sequence).